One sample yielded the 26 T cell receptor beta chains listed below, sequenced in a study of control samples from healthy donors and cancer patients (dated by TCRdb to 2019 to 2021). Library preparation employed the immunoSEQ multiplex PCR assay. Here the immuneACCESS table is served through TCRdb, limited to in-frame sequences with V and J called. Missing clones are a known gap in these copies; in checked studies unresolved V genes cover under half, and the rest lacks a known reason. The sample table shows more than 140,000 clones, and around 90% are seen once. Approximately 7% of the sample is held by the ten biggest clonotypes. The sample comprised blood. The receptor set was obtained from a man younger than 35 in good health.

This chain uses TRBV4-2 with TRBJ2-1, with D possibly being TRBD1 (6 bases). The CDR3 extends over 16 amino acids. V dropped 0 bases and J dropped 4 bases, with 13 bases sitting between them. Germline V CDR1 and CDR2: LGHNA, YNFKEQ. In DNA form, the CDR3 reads TGTGCCAGCAGCCAAGATGTGGGGGCACGGTACAATGAGCAGTTCTTC. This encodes CASSQDVGARYNEQFF.

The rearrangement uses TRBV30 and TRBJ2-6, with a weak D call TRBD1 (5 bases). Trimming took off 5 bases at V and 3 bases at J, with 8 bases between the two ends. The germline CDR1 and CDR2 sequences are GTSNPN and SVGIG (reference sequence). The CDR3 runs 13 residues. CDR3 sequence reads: CAWSGFGANVLTF. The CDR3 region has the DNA TGTGCCTGGTCAGGGTTTGGGGCCAACGTCCTGACTTTC.

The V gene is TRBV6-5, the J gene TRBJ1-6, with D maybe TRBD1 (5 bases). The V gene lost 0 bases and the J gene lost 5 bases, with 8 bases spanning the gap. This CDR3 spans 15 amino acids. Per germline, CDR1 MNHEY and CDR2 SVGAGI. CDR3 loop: CASSYSGRNNSPLHF. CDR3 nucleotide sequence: TGTGCCAGCAGTTACTCGGGACGGAATAATTCACCCCTCCACTTT.

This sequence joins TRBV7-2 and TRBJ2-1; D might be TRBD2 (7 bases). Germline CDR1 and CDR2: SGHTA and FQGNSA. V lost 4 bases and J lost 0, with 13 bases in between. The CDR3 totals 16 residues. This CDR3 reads CASSSRGGGSYNEQFF. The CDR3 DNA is TGTGCCAGCAGCTCGCGAGGGGGGGGCTCCTACAATGAGCAGTTCTTC.

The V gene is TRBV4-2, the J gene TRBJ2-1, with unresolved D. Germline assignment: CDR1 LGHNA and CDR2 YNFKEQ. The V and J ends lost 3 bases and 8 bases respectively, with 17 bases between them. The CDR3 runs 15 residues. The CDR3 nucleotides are TGTGCCAGCAGCCACCAAACCGGGCTTCACGATGAGCAGTTCTTC. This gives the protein CASSHQTGLHDEQFF.

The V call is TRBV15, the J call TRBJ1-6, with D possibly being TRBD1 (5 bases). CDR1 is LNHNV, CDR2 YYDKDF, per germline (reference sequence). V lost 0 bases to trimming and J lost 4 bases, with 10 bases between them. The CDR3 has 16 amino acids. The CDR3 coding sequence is TGTGCCACCAGCAGAGAGGGCGGGGGATATAATTCACCCCTCCACTTT. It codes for CATSREGGGYNSPLHF.

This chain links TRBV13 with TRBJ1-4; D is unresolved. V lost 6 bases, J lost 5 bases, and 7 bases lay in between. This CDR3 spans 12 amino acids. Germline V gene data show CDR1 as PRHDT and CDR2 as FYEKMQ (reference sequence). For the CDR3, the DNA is TGTGCCAGCAGTTTTGGGAATGAAAAACTGTTTTTT. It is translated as CASSFGNEKLFF.

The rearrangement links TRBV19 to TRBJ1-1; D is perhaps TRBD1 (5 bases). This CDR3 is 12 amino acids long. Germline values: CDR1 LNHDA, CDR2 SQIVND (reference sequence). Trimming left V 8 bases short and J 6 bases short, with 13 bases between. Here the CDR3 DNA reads TGTGCCAGTCTGTCTGCAGGGTCTGAAGCTTTCTTT. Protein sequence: CASLSAGSEAFF. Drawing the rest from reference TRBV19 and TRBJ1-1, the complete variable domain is DGGITQSPKYLFRKEGQNVTLSCEQNLNHDAMYWYRQDPGQGLRLIYYSQIVNDFQKGDIAEGYSVSREKKESFPLTVTSAQKNPTAFYLCASLSAGSEAFFGQGTRLTVV.

The CDR3 is CASSLNSKVNTEAFF. CDR3 DNA: TGTGCCAGCAGCTTAAACAGTAAAGTGAACACTGAAGCTTTCTTT. The chain couples TRBV7-9 to TRBJ1-1; D uncertain. With 2 bases removed from V and 0 bases from J, the gap between germline ends came to 10 bases. The germline gives CDR1 SEHNR, CDR2 FQNEAQ (reference sequence). This CDR3 is built from 15 residues.

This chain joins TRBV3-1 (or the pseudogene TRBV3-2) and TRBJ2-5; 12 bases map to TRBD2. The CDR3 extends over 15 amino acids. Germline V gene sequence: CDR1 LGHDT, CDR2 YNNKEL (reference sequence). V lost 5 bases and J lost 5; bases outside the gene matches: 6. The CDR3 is CASSETSGGRETQYF. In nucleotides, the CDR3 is TGTGCCAGCAGCGAGACTAGCGGGGGCCGGGAGACCCAGTACTTC.

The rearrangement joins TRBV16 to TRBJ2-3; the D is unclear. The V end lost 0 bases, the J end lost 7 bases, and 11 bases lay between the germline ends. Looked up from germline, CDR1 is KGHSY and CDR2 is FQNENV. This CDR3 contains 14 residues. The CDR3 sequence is CASSQSRAHNTQYF. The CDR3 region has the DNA TGTGCCAGCAGCCAATCCCGAGCCCACAATACGCAGTATTTT.

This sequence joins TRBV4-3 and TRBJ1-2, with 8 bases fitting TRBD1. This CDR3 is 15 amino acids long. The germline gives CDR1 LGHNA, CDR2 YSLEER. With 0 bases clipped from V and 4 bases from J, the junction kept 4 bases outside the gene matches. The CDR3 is CASSQDRGPAYGYTF. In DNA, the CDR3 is TGCGCCAGCAGCCAAGACAGGGGGCCTGCCTATGGCTACACCTTC.

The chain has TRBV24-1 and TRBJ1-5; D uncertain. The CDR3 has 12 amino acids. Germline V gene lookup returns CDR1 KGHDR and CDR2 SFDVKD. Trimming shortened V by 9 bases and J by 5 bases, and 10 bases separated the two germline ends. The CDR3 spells CATGGSDQPQHF. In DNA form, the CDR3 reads TGTGCCACCGGAGGGAGCGATCAGCCCCAGCATTTT.

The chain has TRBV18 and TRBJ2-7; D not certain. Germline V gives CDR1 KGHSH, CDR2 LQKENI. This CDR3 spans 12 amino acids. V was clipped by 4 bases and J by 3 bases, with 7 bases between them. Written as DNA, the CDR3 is TGTGCCAGCTCACGTGGGCTCTACGAGCAGTACTTC. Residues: CASSRGLYEQYF.

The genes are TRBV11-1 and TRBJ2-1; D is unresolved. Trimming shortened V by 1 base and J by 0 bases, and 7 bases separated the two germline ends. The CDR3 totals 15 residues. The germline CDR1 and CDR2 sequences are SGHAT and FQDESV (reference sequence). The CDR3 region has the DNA TGTGCCAGCAGCTTAGGGCCGAGCTCCTACAATGAGCAGTTCTTC. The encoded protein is CASSLGPSSYNEQFF.

CDR3 nucleotide sequence: TGCGCCAGCCCCGGGACTAGCGGCTCCAAAGAGACCCAGTACTTC. Its translation is CASPGTSGSKETQYF. The J gene is TRBJ2-5, the V gene TRBV10-1; 11 bases match TRBD2. The junction had 8 bases not matched to a gene; V was cut back by 8 bases and J by 3 bases. The CDR3 length is 15 residues. Germline assignment: CDR1 WNHNN and CDR2 SYGVQD (reference sequence).

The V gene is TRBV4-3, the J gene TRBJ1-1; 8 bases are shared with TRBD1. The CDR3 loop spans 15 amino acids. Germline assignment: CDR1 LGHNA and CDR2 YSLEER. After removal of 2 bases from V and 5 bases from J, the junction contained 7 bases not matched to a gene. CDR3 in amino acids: CASSQRDRSETEAFF. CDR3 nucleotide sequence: TGCGCCAGCAGCCAAAGGGACAGGAGTGAGACTGAAGCTTTCTTT.

CDR3 DNA: TGTGCCAGCAGCTTAGCCAGAATGACGCCCGACCTTACCCCTGAAAAACTGTTTTTT. Its translation is CASSLARMTPDLTPEKLFF. V is TRBV7-9 and J is TRBJ1-4; D is unresolved. In germline, CDR1 is SEHNR, CDR2 FQNEAQ (reference sequence). The V and J ends lost 0 bases and 7 bases respectively, with 24 bases between them. The CDR3 runs to 19 residues. Combining the CDR3 with reference TRBV7-9 and TRBJ1-4 gives the whole variable domain DTGVSQNPRHKITKRGQNVTFRCDPISEHNRLYWYRQTLGQGPEFLTYFQNEAQLEKSRLLSDRFSAERPKGSFSTLEIQRTEQGDSAMYLCASSLARMTPDLTPEKLFFGSGTQLSVL.

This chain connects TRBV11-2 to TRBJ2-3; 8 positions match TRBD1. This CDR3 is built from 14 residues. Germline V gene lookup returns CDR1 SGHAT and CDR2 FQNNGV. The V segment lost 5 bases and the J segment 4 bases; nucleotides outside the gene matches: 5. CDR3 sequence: CASSVQGVADTQYF. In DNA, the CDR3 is TGTGCCAGCAGCGTACAGGGGGTGGCAGATACGCAGTATTTT.

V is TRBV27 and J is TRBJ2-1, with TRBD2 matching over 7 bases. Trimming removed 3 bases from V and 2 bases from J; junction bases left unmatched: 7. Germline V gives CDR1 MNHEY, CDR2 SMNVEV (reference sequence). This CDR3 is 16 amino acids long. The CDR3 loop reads CASSFSSGETYNEQFF. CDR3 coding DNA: TGTGCCAGCAGTTTTTCTAGCGGAGAGACCTACAATGAGCAGTTCTTC.

The CDR3 DNA follows: TGTGCCAGCAGCCGGGCCGGAAACAATTCACCCCTCCACTTT. Amino acids: CASSRAGNNSPLHF. The rearrangement links TRBV11-1 to TRBJ1-6; D ambiguous. The CDR3 covers 14 residues. V lost 5 bases to trimming and J lost 7 bases, with 12 bases between them. From germline, CDR1 is SGHAT and CDR2 FQDESV (reference sequence).

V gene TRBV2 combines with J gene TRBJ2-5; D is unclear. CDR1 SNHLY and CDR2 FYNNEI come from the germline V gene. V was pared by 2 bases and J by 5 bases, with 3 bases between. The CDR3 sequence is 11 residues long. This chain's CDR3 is CASSEMETQYF. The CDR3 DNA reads TGTGCCAGCAGTGAAATGGAGACCCAGTACTTC.

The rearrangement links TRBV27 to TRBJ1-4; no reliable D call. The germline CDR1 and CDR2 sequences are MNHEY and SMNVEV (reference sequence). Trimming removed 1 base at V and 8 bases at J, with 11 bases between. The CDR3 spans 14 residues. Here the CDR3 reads CASSLLGTGEKLFF. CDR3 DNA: TGTGCCAGCAGTTTATTAGGCACTGGGGAAAAACTGTTTTTT. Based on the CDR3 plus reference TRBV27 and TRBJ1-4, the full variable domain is EAQVTQNPRYLITVTGKKLTVTCSQNMNHEYMSWYRQDPGLGLRQIYYSMNVEVTDKGDVPEGYKVSRKEKRNFPLILESPSPNQTSLYFCASSLLGTGEKLFFGSGTQLSVL.

Written as DNA, the CDR3 is TGCGCCAGCAGCCAGTTAGGGGTGGCTGGGGCCAACGTCCTGACTTTC. It encodes CASSQLGVAGANVLTF. The chain combines TRBV4-1 with TRBJ2-6; possibly TRBD1 for D (5 bases). CDR1 and CDR2 (germline): MGHRA, YSYEKL. Trimming took 3 bases from V and 2 from J, leaving 11 bases between them. This CDR3 is built from 16 residues.

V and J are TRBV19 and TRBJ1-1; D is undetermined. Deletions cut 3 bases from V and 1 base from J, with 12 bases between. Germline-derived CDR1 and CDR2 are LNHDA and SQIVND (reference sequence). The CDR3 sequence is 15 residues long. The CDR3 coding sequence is TGTGCCAGTAGTATTCGTACGTGGGGGAACACTGAAGCTTTCTTT. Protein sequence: CASSIRTWGNTEAFF.

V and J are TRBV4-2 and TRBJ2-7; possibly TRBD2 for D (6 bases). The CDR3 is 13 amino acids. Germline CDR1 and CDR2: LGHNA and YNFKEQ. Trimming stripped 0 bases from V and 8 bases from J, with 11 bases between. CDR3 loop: CASSQDQGGKQYF. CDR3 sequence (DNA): TGTGCCAGCAGCCAAGATCAGGGAGGAAAGCAGTACTTC.